This T cell receptor (beta chain) was documented in a study of Graves' ophthalmopathy and Graves' hyperthyroidism. This clonotype came up many times. The target antigen is unknown. Investigators amplified TCR beta CDR3 regions from RNA transcripts. HTBI primers primed a first-round RT-PCR, and a second-round multiplex PCR followed. From the multiplex PCR reads, TCRdb called clonotypes with MiXCR, one entry per CDR3 protein. The repertoire holds about 220,000 distinct CDR3 sequences, with about 22% as singletons. Between the trimmed V and J ends, which lost 3 bases and 4 bases, there was a span of 8 bases. Per germline, CDR1 SGDLS and CDR2 YYNGEE. The CDR3 is 12 residues long. Study-level points and caveats: Sensitivity reached 70% to 71% and specificity 72.22% when the model predicted ophthalmopathy progression.

This TCR derives from a woman aged 45-65 years with Graves' ophthalmopathy. Sequences were obtained from peripheral blood. The chain employs TRBV9 and TRBJ2-7, with unresolved D. CDR3 region: CASSGDGYEQYF. The DNA of the CDR3 is TGTGCCAGCAGCGGCGACGGTTACGAGCAGTACTTC.